These 5 T cell receptor beta chains were sequenced from one sample in a study of shared clonotypes between healthy human individuals. The data were produced by immunoSEQ multiplex PCR, yet TCRdb's version contains in-frame clones alone and is incomplete. The sample carries approximately 2.1 million clones, 93% recorded once. Sequencing was carried out using naive CD4+ T cells from PBMCs. Subset noted: CD45RA+ positively selected. The source is a man between 18 and 29 years old in good health. Some clones in this sample may be carry-over from other donors' samples.

Remarks on this clone: Within the sample, other DNA sequences also encode this same CDR3. The CDR3 DNA follows: TGTGCCACCAGCAGAGATCTCGGGGACTCCTACGAGCAGTACTTC. It yields the protein CATSRDLGDSYEQYF. This rearrangement joins TRBV15 to TRBJ2-7, with D perhaps matching TRBD2 (5 bases). The V end lost 0 bases, the J end lost 0 bases, and 9 bases lay between the germline ends. Germline assignment: CDR1 LNHNV and CDR2 YYDKDF (reference sequence). The CDR3 runs 15 residues. The whole variable domain, filled in from reference TRBV15 and TRBJ2-7, reads DAMVIQNPRYQVTQFGKPVTLSCSQTLNHNVMYWYQQKSSQAPKLLFHYYDKDFNNEADTPDNFQSRRPNTSFCFLDIRSPGLGDTAMYLCATSRDLGDSYEQYFGPGTRLTVT.

V usage is TRBV5-1 and J usage is TRBJ2-1; the match to TRBD2 covers 7 bases. Germline V gives CDR1 SGHRS, CDR2 YFSETQ. The CDR3 totals 15 residues. V lost 0 bases, J lost 2 bases, and 2 bases stayed unmatched. CDR3 residues: CASSLVSGPYNEQFF. CDR3 DNA: TGCGCCAGCAGCTTGGTTAGCGGGCCCTACAATGAGCAGTTCTTC.

CDR3 amino acids: CASSPDRVDGYTF. CDR3 in DNA: TGTGCCAGCAGCCCAGACAGGGTAGATGGCTACACCTTC. The chain combines TRBV5-6 with TRBJ1-2; 7 positions agree with TRBD1. In germline, CDR1 is SGHDT, CDR2 YYEEEE. Losses at the gene ends were 4 bases for V and 6 bases for J; bases not matched to a gene: 6. This CDR3 contains 13 residues.

The chain uses TRBV6-5 and TRBJ2-3, with D maybe TRBD2 (5 bases). CDR3 length: 16 residues. Germline V gene lookup returns CDR1 MNHEY and CDR2 SVGAGI. The germline V and J ends were trimmed by 2 bases and 1 base, with 13 bases remaining between them. The CDR3 sequence: CASSYRRVGGTDTQYF. The DNA for the CDR3 is TGTGCCAGCAGTTACCGGAGAGTCGGGGGCACAGATACGCAGTATTTT.

This clone was counted once. V usage is TRBV6-6 and J usage is TRBJ2-1; D may be TRBD2 (6 bases). This CDR3 comprises 13 residues. V dropped 6 bases and J dropped 4 bases, with 10 bases sitting between them. CDR1 and CDR2 from the germline V gene are MNHNY and SVGAGI (reference sequence). CDR3: CASSPGGYNEQFF. DNA of the CDR3: TGTGCCAGCAGCCCCGGGGGTTACAATGAGCAGTTCTTC.